This TCR beta chain was sequenced during a study of blood T cell repertoires in COVID-19. About the study: T cells, B-cell-depleted T cells, or PBMCs supplied cDNA or gDNA.

The cohort comprised adults aged about 18 to 100 years residing in about two dozen US areas. Cohort allocation depended upon clinical history that participants reported. Germline CDR1 and CDR2: KGHDR and SFDVKD. Trimming took 9 bases from V and 8 from J, leaving 18 bases between them. CDR3 length: 13 residues. In the original workflow: How many nucleated cells were present was estimated from reference gene primer amplification. Profiled with immunoSEQ multiplex PCR; TCRdb holds only in-frame clones, not every one. V and J calls plus clone size are reproduced from that table; the DNA served to infer D and trimming. This table has 200,000 or so clones, 86% appearing once.

The rearrangement joins TRBV24-1 to TRBJ1-1; D not certain. Sequencing was performed on PBMCs or T cells enriched from blood (not recorded which). The receptor was isolated from a woman aged 40 to 49 with acute COVID-19. CDR3 in amino acids: CATSSGKAPEAFF. In DNA, the CDR3 is TGTGCCACCTCGTCGGGAAAAGCTCCCGAAGCTTTCTTT.